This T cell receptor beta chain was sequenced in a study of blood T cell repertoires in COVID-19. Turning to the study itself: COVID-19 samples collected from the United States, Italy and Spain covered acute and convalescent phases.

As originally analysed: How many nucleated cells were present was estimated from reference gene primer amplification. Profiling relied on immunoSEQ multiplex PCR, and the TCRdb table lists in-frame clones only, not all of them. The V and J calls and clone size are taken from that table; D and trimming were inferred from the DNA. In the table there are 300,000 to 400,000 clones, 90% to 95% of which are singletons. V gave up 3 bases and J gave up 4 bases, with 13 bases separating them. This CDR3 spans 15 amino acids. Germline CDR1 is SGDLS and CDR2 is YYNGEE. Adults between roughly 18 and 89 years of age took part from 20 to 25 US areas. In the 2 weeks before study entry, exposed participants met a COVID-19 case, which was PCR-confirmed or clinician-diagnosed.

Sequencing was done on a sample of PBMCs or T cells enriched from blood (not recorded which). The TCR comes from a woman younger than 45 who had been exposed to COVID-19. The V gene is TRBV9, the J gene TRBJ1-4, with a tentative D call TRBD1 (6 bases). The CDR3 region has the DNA TGTGCCAGCAGCGGACTGGGGGCAGGTAATGAAAAACTGTTTTTT. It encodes CASSGLGAGNEKLFF.